Sequencing of this T cell receptor (beta chain) was carried out in a study of radiotherapy plus CTLA-4 blockade in lung cancer. Study-wide results and limits: Interferon-beta, together with early blood T cell clone dynamics, reportedly best predicted response.

The V gene's germline CDR1 is SGHDT and CDR2 YYEEEE. The CDR3 has 13 residues. Trimming removed 3 bases at V and 2 bases at J, with 8 bases between. Focal radiation plus CTLA-4 blockade with ipilimumab was given to patients with chemo-refractory metastatic non-small-cell lung cancer. This table comes from immunoSEQ multiplex PCR, and its TCRdb copy is limited to in-frame clones, with some not included. Of some 64,000 clones listed, around 77% are singletons. A word on this clone: Antigen unknown.

The sequencing here drew on peripheral blood, taken from a patient treated with radiotherapy plus ipilimumab. The TCR comes from a human donor with non-small cell lung cancer whose response to radiotherapy plus ipilimumab could not be evaluated. Some clones in this sample may be carry-over from other donors' samples. The rearrangement uses TRBV5-6 and TRBJ1-1; D gene uncertain. CDR3 sequence (DNA): TGTGCCAGCAGCTCCCGCAGAAACACTGAAGCTTTCTTT. This codes for CASSSRRNTEAFF. Filled out from reference TRBV5-6 and TRBJ1-1, the complete variable domain reads DAGVTQSPTHLIKTRGQQVTLRCSPKSGHDTVSWYQQALGQGPQFIFQYYEEEERQRGNFPDRFSGHQFPNYSSELNVNALLLGDSALYLCASSSRRNTEAFFGQGTRLTVV.